Given below is one TCR beta chain in context. What it recognizes is unknown. Sequence at one end of the junction differs from germline and may be a read error. The entry originates in a study of cytomegalovirus exposure and HLA in healthy donors. Regarding the study as a whole: A previous analysis found most TCR beta V segments productive roughly 90% or roughly 30% of the time.

The PCR was carried out with 60 Vbeta primers and 13 Jbeta primers. Produced via immunoSEQ multiplex PCR; TCRdb's table is partial and in-frame only. The sample holds about 140,000 clones; roughly two thirds are singletons and the top ten take 1.8%. Germline assignment: CDR1 SEHNR and CDR2 FQNEAQ (reference sequence). There are 15 residues in the CDR3. The clonotype was recovered from a male donor in good health and CMV-seronegative. V is TRBV7-9 and J is TRBJ2-5, with a weak D call TRBD2 (5 bases). Sequences were obtained from PBMCs. The CDR3 region is CSSSGARGSGETQYF. The CDR3 DNA reads TGTTCCAGCAGCGGCGCTAGAGGGTCTGGGGAGACCCAGTACTTC.